This T cell receptor (beta chain) was captured by sequencing in a study of T cell repertoires in cytomegalovirus infection. On the study more broadly: It can be stated that public TCR beta signatures indicated CMV infection as well as a matching HLA type.

The length of the CDR3 is 15 residues. Deletions cut 9 bases from V and 2 bases from J, with 17 bases between. This clonotype was found many times. From the reads, TCRdb called clonotypes with MiXCR, one entry per CDR3 protein. The table includes 250,000 to 300,000 distinct CDR3 sequences, 8% to 9.5% detected once. The sequencing input was PBMCs. The sequence was obtained from a human donor in good health (CMV status not recorded). Some clones in this sample may be carry-over from other donors' samples. V is TRBV12-3 or TRBV12-4 and J is TRBJ1-3; D remains unclear. CDR3 sequence (DNA): TGTGCCAGTCAAGCAGAGGGCTGGGCTGGAAACACCATATATTTT. This encodes CASQAEGWAGNTIYF.